This T cell receptor (beta chain) emerged from a study of T cells after somatic rescue of genetic block. The CDR3 is 13 amino acids. Per the germline V gene, CDR1 is MNHEY and CDR2 is SVGAGI. V lost 0 bases and J lost 10, with 7 bases in between. Assay: immunoSEQ multiplex PCR; the TCRdb copy retains only in-frame clones and omits some. This sample has 9,500 to 15,000 clones, with about 76% found just once. This TCR was sampled from a boy aged 10-17 years. The V gene is TRBV6-5, the J gene TRBJ1-6, with unresolved D. Material: peripheral blood mononuclear cells (PBMCs). The CDR3 nucleotides read TGTGCCAGCAGTTACTCGCTGGACTCACCCCTCCACTTT. It encodes CASSYSLDSPLHF.